These 8 T cell receptor beta chains were all obtained from the same sample, sequenced in a study of identical twins. Using its own MiXCR run on the 5' RACE reads, TCRdb lists one record per CDR3 protein. The sample includes a few hundred thousand distinct CDR3 sequences, roughly 13% of them seen just once. This sample also appeared in a second study, on yellow fever vaccine responses in identical twins.

Sequencing was performed on memory (CD45RO+) T cells sorted from blood. These receptors originate from a woman younger than 30 in good health.

There are many counts of this clonotype. CDR3 sequence reads: CASRANRGVNTQYF. In nucleotides, the CDR3 is TGTGCCAGCAGAGCCAACAGGGGTGTCAATACGCAGTATTTT. The genes are TRBV11-2 and TRBJ2-3, with 7 bases matching TRBD1. The CDR3 has 14 amino acids. With V trimmed by 6 bases and J by 7 bases, 10 bases remained unmatched. The germline V gene has CDR1 SGHAT and CDR2 FQNNGV.

The rearrangement links TRBV28 to TRBJ2-3; 12 nucleotides match TRBD1. V lost 4 bases to trimming and J lost 5 bases; unmatched junction nucleotides: 7. The CDR3 runs 16 residues. CDR1 and CDR2 (germline): MDHEN, SYDVKM. The CDR3, as DNA: TGTGCCAGCAGTTCTCTGGGACAGGGGGCTTTAGATACGCAGTATTTT. Amino acid sequence: CASSSLGQGALDTQYF.

The gene calls are TRBV5-1 and TRBJ1-1; tentative D call: TRBD1 (5 bases). CDR3 size: 15 residues. V was shortened by 0 bases and J by 4 bases, with 13 bases between the two germline ends. The germline gives CDR1 SGHRS, CDR2 YFSETQ. In DNA, the CDR3 is TGCGCCAGCAGCTTGGTGGGGGTGGACGGCACTGAAGCTTTCTTT. Protein product: CASSLVGVDGTEAFF.

This clonotype has at least ten counts. The gene calls are TRBV20-1 and TRBJ2-2; 9 positions agree with TRBD2. From germline, CDR1 is DFQATT and CDR2 SNEGSKA (reference sequence). V lost 2 bases, J lost 4 bases, and 5 bases stayed unmatched. The CDR3 is 15 amino acids. The CDR3 region is CSARRAGGVTGELFF. In DNA form, the CDR3 reads TGCAGTGCTAGACGAGCGGGAGGTGTCACCGGGGAGCTGTTTTTT.

The sample holds a few counts of this clonotype. V usage is TRBV2 and J usage is TRBJ2-2; D is ambiguous. Trimming left V 7 bases short and J 0 bases short, with 9 bases between. This CDR3 comprises 14 residues. Germline V lookup: CDR1 SNHLY, CDR2 FYNNEI. The CDR3 reads CASMRRPNTGELFF. The CDR3, as DNA: TGTGCCAGCATGCGCCGACCGAACACCGGGGAGCTGTTTTTT.

This chain connects TRBV15 to TRBJ2-7, with 7 bases aligning to TRBD1. V was pared by 1 base and J by 4 bases, with 4 bases of the junction left unmatched. The germline gives CDR1 LNHNV, CDR2 YYDKDF (reference sequence). This CDR3 spans 14 amino acids. DNA for the CDR3: TGTGCCACCAGCAGAGGGAAGGGGGCTTACGAGCAGTACTTC. It specifies CATSRGKGAYEQYF.

The chain employs TRBV4-3 and TRBJ2-3, with 9 nucleotides matching TRBD1. CDR3 length equals 16 residues. CDR1 and CDR2 (germline): LGHNA, YSLEER. The V segment lost 4 bases and the J segment 2 bases; nucleotides outside the gene matches: 7. In DNA, the CDR3 is TGCGCCAGCAGCCCCTCCCGGGACAGGGTCACAGATACGCAGTATTTT. Encoded protein: CASSPSRDRVTDTQYF.

The chain recombines TRBV15 with TRBJ1-4; 8 bases agree with TRBD1. The CDR3 is made up of 15 amino acids. Germline CDR1 LNHNV, CDR2 YYDKDF (reference sequence). V trimming: 1 base; J trimming: 5 bases; junction bases outside the gene matches: 3. The CDR3 sequence: CATSRGGQGNEKLFF. CDR3 nucleotides: TGTGCCACCAGCAGAGGCGGACAGGGAAATGAAAAACTGTTTTTT.